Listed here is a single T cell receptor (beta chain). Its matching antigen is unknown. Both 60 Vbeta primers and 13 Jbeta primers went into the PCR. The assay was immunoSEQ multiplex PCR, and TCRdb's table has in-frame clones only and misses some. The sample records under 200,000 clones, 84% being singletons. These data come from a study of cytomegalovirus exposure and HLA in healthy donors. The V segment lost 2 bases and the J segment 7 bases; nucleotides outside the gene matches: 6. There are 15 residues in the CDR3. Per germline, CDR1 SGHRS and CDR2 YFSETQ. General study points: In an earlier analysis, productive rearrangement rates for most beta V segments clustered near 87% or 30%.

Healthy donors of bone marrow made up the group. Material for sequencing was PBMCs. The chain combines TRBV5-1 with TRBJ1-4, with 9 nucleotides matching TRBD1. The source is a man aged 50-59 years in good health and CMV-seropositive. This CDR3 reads CASSLSTGGVEKLFF. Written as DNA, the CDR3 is TGCGCCAGCAGCTTAAGTACAGGGGGCGTTGAAAAACTGTTTTTT.